The sequence of this T cell receptor beta chain was determined in a study of T-cell reconstitution after alpha-beta-depleted transplantation in children. This clonotype was seen ten or more times. The antigen remains undetermined. The TCRbeta library was prepared with unique molecular identifiers. Via MiXCR, TCRdb re-called the PCR reads, giving one row per CDR3 protein. The sample shows more than 100,000 distinct CDR3 sequences, 20% to 25% of them seen only once. The V end lost 1 base, the J end lost 4 bases, and 6 bases lay between the germline ends. CDR3 length equals 13 residues. Germline assignment: CDR1 MNHEY and CDR2 SVGAGI. Study-level findings and limits: Some patients' high day-60 TCRbeta diversity was attributed to recipient cells surviving conditioning. By one year post-transplant, T-cell counts and diversity largely arose from T cells that were newly produced. Expanded graft clones numbering several hundred reportedly gave rise to alpha-beta T cells about two months after transplant.

The chain uses TRBV6-5 and TRBJ2-3; D is possibly TRBD1 (5 bases). The input for sequencing was PBMCs, mostly from graft donor cells, taken 180 days after TCRalphabeta/CD19-depleted stem cell transplant. The clonotype comes from a male patient between 2 and 10 years old who had a stem cell transplant for chronic granulomatous disease, so the T cells may come from the graft donor. The CDR3 is CASSYLGADTQYF. The CDR3 coding sequence is TGTGCCAGCAGTTACTTAGGGGCAGATACGCAGTATTTT.